Below are 7 T cell receptor beta chains sequenced from a single sample in a study of response to subunit inactivated influenza vaccine. Via MiXCR, TCRdb re-called the RT-PCR reads, giving one row per CDR3 protein. The sample carries around 790,000 distinct CDR3 sequences, around 20% recorded once. This specimen consisted of PBMCs from blood, obtained 5 days after vaccination. The receptors stem from a man aged 50-60 years who received an inactivated influenza vaccine.

This clonotype appeared a few times. This chain connects TRBV5-1 to TRBJ1-4, with D unclear. Germline-derived CDR1 and CDR2 are SGHRS and YFSETQ. The CDR3 sequence is 13 residues long. Deletions cut 5 bases from V and 8 bases from J, with 13 bases between. The DNA for the CDR3 is TGCGCCAGCAGATTCAATCCGGGCGAAAAACTGTTTTTT. This codes for CASRFNPGEKLFF.

This clonotype has a handful of counts. V and J are TRBV6-2 or TRBV6-3 and TRBJ2-7; maybe TRBD1 (6 bases). Germline values: CDR1 MNHEY, CDR2 SVGEGT. The V and J ends lost 6 bases and 3 bases respectively, with 24 bases between them. The CDR3 is made up of 17 amino acids. CDR3 protein: CASSHTPQGLRRYEQYF. CDR3 sequence (DNA): TGTGCCAGCAGCCATACTCCCCAGGGGCTACGCCGCTACGAGCAGTACTTC.

This rearrangement joins TRBV12-3 or TRBV12-4 to TRBJ1-2, with a tentative D call TRBD1 (6 bases). The V and J ends lost 5 bases and 2 bases respectively, with 15 bases between them. This CDR3 has 15 residues. The CDR3 bases are TGTGCCAGCAGTCCAACAGGGAAGTCGAACTATGGCTACACCTTC. This gives the protein CASSPTGKSNYGYTF.

This clonotype was found a few times. The chain uses TRBV19 and TRBJ2-7, with TRBD2 identical over 13 bases. V shed 8 bases, J shed 9 bases, and the junction held 7 bases outside the gene matches. Germline V lookup: CDR1 LNHDA, CDR2 SQIVND (reference sequence). This CDR3 comprises 13 residues. CDR3 nucleotide sequence: TGTGCCAGTGGACTAGCGGGAGAGTTACGGCAGTACTTC. Its protein product is CASGLAGELRQYF.

The rearrangement joins TRBV7-9 to TRBJ2-7; TRBD2 agrees at 9 bases. The CDR3 is 13 amino acids. From germline, CDR1 is SEHNR and CDR2 FQNEAQ (reference sequence). V shed 5 bases and J 5 bases; nucleotides not matched to a gene: 4. In nucleotides, the CDR3 is TGTGCCAGCAGCCTTAGCGGGGGCCACGAGCAGTACTTC. Encoded protein: CASSLSGGHEQYF.

There are many counts of this clonotype. This sequence joins TRBV6-5 and TRBJ2-7, with D perhaps matching TRBD1 or TRBD2 (5 bases each). Germline V lookup: CDR1 MNHEY, CDR2 SVGAGI. With 2 bases removed from V and 6 bases from J, the gap between germline ends came to 14 bases. This CDR3 contains 14 residues. CDR3 nucleotide sequence: TGTGCCAGCAGTTACGGGACGGAGGCATTCGAGCAGTACTTC. It translates to CASSYGTEAFEQYF.

The gene calls are TRBV29-1 and TRBJ2-6; tentative D call: TRBD2 (5 bases). V was cut by 6 bases and J by 0 bases, with 9 bases left in between. The CDR3 covers 14 residues. Germline CDR1 is SQVTM and CDR2 is ANQGSEA. CDR3 bases: TGCAGCGTCTCAGGACTCTCTGGGGCCAACGTCCTGACTTTC. Its protein is CSVSGLSGANVLTF. Full variable domain (rest looked up from reference TRBV29-1 and TRBJ2-6): SAVISQKPSRDICQRGTSLTIQCQVDSQVTMMFWYRQQPGQSLTLIATANQGSEATYESGFVIDKFPISRPNLTFSTLTVSNMSPEDSSIYLCSVSGLSGANVLTFGAGSRLTVL.